This T cell receptor beta chain came from a study of T-cell memory formation after mild COVID-19. V dropped 0 bases and J dropped 6 bases, with 5 bases sitting between them. There are 12 residues in the CDR3. Germline loops: CDR1 LNHNV, CDR2 YYDKDF (reference sequence). In TCRdb, the 5' RACE reads were re-called with MiXCR into one record per CDR3 protein. The table has 450,000 to 650,000 distinct CDR3 sequences, roughly 21% seen once. Ten or more counts support this clonotype. The sequence came from an adult woman who had mild COVID-19 (a few samples of this study predate the infection). Cell type and time point are not known. The specimen was PBMCs or a T cell subset sorted from them (not recorded which). The chain carries TRBV15 and TRBJ1-1, with unresolved D. CDR3 DNA: TGTGCCACCAGCAGAGATAGGCCTGAAGCTTTCTTT. Residues: CATSRDRPEAFF.